A selection of T cell receptor beta chains follows, all from one sample in a study of T cells in narcolepsy. Assay used: immunoSEQ multiplex PCR; TCRdb lists only in-frame clones, some missing. The sample contains 35,000 to 40,000 clones, approximately 85% of which appear only once. The sequenced material came from CD45RA- memory CD4+ T cells from PBMCs. The receptors shown here come from a human donor with narcolepsy. The CDR3 runs from the conserved cysteine through the conserved F or W. D genes are given only for firm matches. Some rows have no size entry. The others give once, few or many, or a class for an expanded clone.

CDR3aa | CDR3nt | abundance | v_gene | d_gene | j_gene
CASSYDRVGDTEAFF | TGTGCCAGCAGTTACGACAGGGTAGGGGACACTGAAGCTTTCTTT | once | TRBV6-5 | TRBD1 | TRBJ1-1
CATGTANTGELFF | TGTGCCACCGGGACAGCGAACACCGGGGAGCTGTTTTTT | NA | TRBV28 | TRBD1 | TRBJ2-2
CASSVGVNEQFF | TGTGCCAGCAGTGTCGGGGTCAATGAGCAGTTCTTC | once | TRBV5-6 | NA | TRBJ2-1
CASSPVGLAGVYEQYF | TGTGCCAGCTCACCAGTCGGACTAGCGGGGGTGTACGAGCAGTACTTC | few | TRBV18 | TRBD2 | TRBJ2-7
CASGLGGFTEAFF | TGTGCTAGTGGTTTGGGCGGGTTCACTGAAGCTTTCTTT | NA | TRBV12-5 | NA | TRBJ1-1
CASSLTVGAGPLFHF | TGTGCCAGCAGCCTCACAGTAGGGGCAGGACCACTTTTCCACTTT | NA | TRBV28 | NA | TRBJ1-6
CASSGIGGNEQFF | TGTGCCAGCTCAGGAATTGGGGGCAATGAGCAGTTCTTC | NA | TRBV18 | NA | TRBJ2-1
CASSEGSLIITDTQYF | TGTGCCAGCAGCGAAGGGAGCTTGATCATTACAGATACGCAGTATTTT | NA | TRBV6-1 | NA | TRBJ2-3
CASSEIGRGPEQFF | TGTGCCAGCAGTGAAATCGGCCGAGGGCCTGAGCAGTTCTTC | NA | TRBV6-1 | NA | TRBJ2-1
CASSLAHGKGDTEAFF | TGTGCCAGCAGCTTAGCGCATGGGAAAGGGGACACTGAAGCTTTCTTT | NA | TRBV7-9 | NA | TRBJ1-1
CASSLIDRATEAFF | TGTGCCAGCAGCCTCATCGACAGGGCGACTGAAGCTTTCTTT | NA | TRBV5-4 | TRBD1 | TRBJ1-1
CASSLGPGYSNQPQHF | TGTGCCAGCAGTTTAGGGCCAGGCTATAGCAATCAGCCCCAGCATTTT | NA | TRBV27 | NA | TRBJ1-5
CASSLIRDRNEKLFF | TGTGCCAGCAGCCTGATACGGGACAGAAATGAAAAACTGTTTTTT | NA | TRBV14 | TRBD1 | TRBJ1-4
CASSIGQGAIQPQHF | TGTGCCAGCAGCATAGGACAGGGGGCAATTCAGCCCCAGCATTTT | NA | TRBV7-4 | TRBD1 | TRBJ1-5
CASSVGGVSYEQYF | TGTGCCAGCAGCGTCGGGGGGGTGTCCTACGAGCAGTACTTC | NA | TRBV9 | TRBD2 | TRBJ2-7
CASSLPGSPGVYTF | TGTGCCAGCAGTTTGCCGGGATCCCCGGGGGTCTACACCTTC | once | TRBV28 | NA | TRBJ1-2
CASSPRGGGAYEQYF | TGTGCCAGCAGCCCCAGGGGCGGGGGGGCATACGAGCAGTACTTC | NA | TRBV13 | TRBD2 | TRBJ2-7